Presented here are 7 T cell receptor beta chains from one specimen sequenced in a study of blood T cell repertoires in COVID-19. Only in-frame clones appear in the TCRdb table, and some are missing; sequencing was by immunoSEQ multiplex PCR. The table lists 55,000 or so clones, around 87% of them singletons. The source material was peripheral blood. The receptors stem from a man in his fifties or sixties with active or convalescent COVID-19.

The rearrangement links TRBV9 to TRBJ1-4; 12 nucleotides match TRBD1. CDR3 length: 17 residues. The V and J ends lost 3 bases and 2 bases, in that order; junction bases with no gene match: 5. Per germline, CDR1 SGDLS and CDR2 YYNGEE. The CDR3 sequence is CASSAGTGGSTNEKLFF. The DNA for the CDR3 is TGTGCCAGCAGCGCCGGGACAGGGGGCTCGACTAATGAAAAACTGTTTTTT.

The chain employs TRBV11-1 and TRBJ2-6; TRBD1 might be the D (5 bases). Trimming removed 5 bases at V and 2 bases at J, with 13 bases between. This CDR3 spans 16 amino acids. Germline CDR1 and CDR2: SGHAT and FQDESV (reference sequence). Written as DNA, the CDR3 is TGTGCCAGCAGCCTAGGGGCACTGACTGGGGCCAACGTCCTGACTTTC. As protein: CASSLGALTGANVLTF.

The chain employs TRBV6-5 and TRBJ1-2; 7 bases match TRBD1. The CDR3 is made up of 13 amino acids. The V gene end was trimmed by 6 bases and the J gene end by 9 bases; junction bases not matched to a gene: 10. Germline values: CDR1 MNHEY, CDR2 SVGAGI. CDR3 sequence: CASRTLTGYSYTF. CDR3 nucleotide sequence: TGTGCCAGCAGGACCCTGACAGGGTATAGCTACACCTTC.

This clone turned up a few times. The chain uses TRBV14 and TRBJ2-1; D is perhaps TRBD1 (5 bases). Germline V gene lookup returns CDR1 SGHDN and CDR2 FVKESK. Trimming left V 2 bases short and J 0 bases short, with 8 bases between. The CDR3 is 15 residues long. CDR3: CASSQLDSSYNEQFF. CDR3 bases: TGTGCCAGCAGCCAACTAGACAGCTCCTACAATGAGCAGTTCTTC.

The genes are TRBV11-1 and TRBJ1-2; 7 nucleotides align to TRBD1. This CDR3 has 15 amino acids. Germline V gene data show CDR1 as SGHAT and CDR2 as FQDESV (reference sequence). V lost 5 bases and J lost 3; bases outside the gene matches: 9. This CDR3 reads CASSARQGWDYGYTF. CDR3 in DNA: TGTGCCAGCAGCGCGCGACAGGGATGGGACTATGGCTACACCTTC.

The chain combines TRBV29-1 with TRBJ1-4, with TRBD1 identical over 7 bases. CDR1 is SQVTM and CDR2 is ANQGSEA in the germline V gene. Unmatched junction bases numbered 9, after V lost 6 bases and J lost 8 bases. This CDR3 contains 13 residues. The CDR3 here is CSVLRDRSEKLFF. The CDR3 nucleotides are TGCAGCGTGCTGAGGGACAGATCGGAAAAACTGTTTTTT.

This clone was observed a single time. This chain connects TRBV14 to TRBJ1-4; the D gene is possibly TRBD1 (6 bases). V shed 3 bases and J shed 3 bases, with 14 bases lying between them. CDR3 length equals 16 residues. Germline V gene data show CDR1 as SGHDN and CDR2 as FVKESK. The CDR3 loop is CASSHLQGGPNEKLFF. The CDR3 DNA reads TGTGCCAGCAGCCACTTACAGGGAGGGCCTAATGAAAAACTGTTTTTT.